This T cell receptor (beta chain) derives from a study of regulatory T cells in long-lasting Graves disease. Time point: persistent/refractory GD, antithyroid drugs over 5 years with positive TRAb. PBMC-derived RNA was used for the TCR library. The patients were enrolled through endocrinology in Xi'an, China. CDR3-region Arm-PCR and iRepertoire HTBI primers produced the TCR beta libraries. TCRdb redid the calling of the multiplex PCR reads with MiXCR, one entry per CDR3 protein. Of 310,000 or so distinct CDR3 sequences in the sample, roughly a fifth were seen once. General observations from the study: Persistent disease preferred TRBV28, TRBJ1-2 and TRBJ2-5; new disease, TRBV20-1 and TRBJ2-1.

A remark on this clonotype: As yet, its antigen is unknown.

Germline V gene lookup returns CDR1 SEHNR and CDR2 FQNEAQ (reference sequence). The V and J ends lost 1 base and 7 bases respectively, with 14 bases between them. The CDR3 loop spans 15 amino acids. The sample consisted of peripheral blood mononuclear cells (PBMCs), taken when the disease was refractory, from a patient treated with antithyroid drugs. The J gene is TRBJ1-3, the V gene TRBV7-9; no reliable D call. This sequence originates from a female donor with Graves disease. The CDR3 sequence: CASSLGVGQPNTIYF. The CDR3, as DNA: TGTGCCAGCAGCTTAGGGGTCGGTCAGCCGAACACCATATATTTT.